The TCR beta chain under discussion was sequenced for a study of Ad26.COV2.S vaccination and SARS-CoV-2 variants. Study-wide context: COV1001, an Ad26.COV2.S trial, supplied this vaccine-arm donor.

Whole-study results and caveats: Those who received the vaccine showed greater spike-specific TCR breadth than those given placebo.

As to treatment: about 20 received Ad26.COV2.S at low or high dose, single or two shots; 5 received placebo; per-sample allocation not given. Day 63 after the first vaccine or placebo injection was the time point for sampling. The shot given was an Ad26 vector that makes Wuhan-strain SARS-CoV-2 spike. This clone was picked up a small number of times. Its antigen is not known. Profiling relied on immunoSEQ multiplex PCR, and the TCRdb table lists in-frame clones only, not all of them. Among 440,000 or so clones listed, 70% to 90% were seen once. Germline V gene lookup returns CDR1 SGHRS and CDR2 YFSETQ. V was clipped by 3 bases and J by 2 bases, with 12 bases between them. The CDR3 sequence is 14 residues long.

The TCR originated in a person between 18 and 65 years old who received the Ad26.COV2.S COVID-19 vaccine or a placebo. The sequences come from peripheral blood, collected in a trial of Ad26.COV2.S vaccine versus placebo. The chain has TRBV5-1 and TRBJ2-7, with D possibly being TRBD1 or TRBD2 (5 bases each). CDR3 region: CASSSGGGAYEQYF. CDR3 nucleotides: TGCGCCAGCAGCTCCGGTGGGGGTGCCTACGAGCAGTACTTC.